This record concerns one T cell receptor (beta chain) sequence. This CDR3 is 13 amino acids long. In germline, CDR1 is SGHTA, CDR2 FQGNSA. No DNA is given; TCRdb re-called the 5' RACE reads and lists each CDR3 protein once. The listing records just over 300,000 distinct CDR3 sequences. This record belongs to a study of monozygotic twins with inflammatory bowel disease. Sequenced: blood. The clonotype comes from a human donor with ulcerative colitis or Crohn's disease, or a healthy co-twin of an affected twin (not recorded which). This chain uses TRBV7-2 with TRBJ2-1. Here the CDR3 reads CASSQFVLNEQFF. The whole variable domain, remainder taken from reference TRBV7-2 and TRBJ2-1, is GAGVSQSPSNKVTEKGKDVELRCDPISGHTALYWYRQSLGQGLEFLIYFQGNSAPDKSGLPSDRFSAERTGGSVSTLTIQRTQQEDSAVYLCASSQFVLNEQFFGPGTRLTVL.